This T cell receptor (beta chain) was retrieved from a study of cytomegalovirus exposure and HLA in healthy donors. The CDR3 runs 16 residues. The germline V gene has CDR1 LNHDA and CDR2 SQIVND (reference sequence). The V and J ends lost 5 bases and 1 base respectively, with 17 bases between them. Primers included in the PCR were 60 Vbeta and 13 Jbeta primers. Measured with immunoSEQ multiplex PCR; TCRdb has only the in-frame clones, and not every one. The profile shows about 220,000 clones, about four fifths of them singletons. General study results and limits: Cytomegalovirus-associated status was assigned to around 160 TCR beta chains. Later analysis revealed greater clonal expansion in HLA-associated TCR beta chains than in equally common others. A later analysis found common viral pathogens apparently linked to several of the most significant clusters.

In the case of this clone: Its antigen remains unknown.

Sequences were obtained from PBMCs. The chain is built from TRBV19 and TRBJ1-1; maybe TRBD1 (5 bases). This TCR came from a man aged 40-55 years in good health and CMV-seropositive. The CDR3 nucleotides read TGTGCCAGTAGTGAGGACACTGATTATCAGAACACTGAAGCTTTCTTT. This gives the protein CASSEDTDYQNTEAFF.